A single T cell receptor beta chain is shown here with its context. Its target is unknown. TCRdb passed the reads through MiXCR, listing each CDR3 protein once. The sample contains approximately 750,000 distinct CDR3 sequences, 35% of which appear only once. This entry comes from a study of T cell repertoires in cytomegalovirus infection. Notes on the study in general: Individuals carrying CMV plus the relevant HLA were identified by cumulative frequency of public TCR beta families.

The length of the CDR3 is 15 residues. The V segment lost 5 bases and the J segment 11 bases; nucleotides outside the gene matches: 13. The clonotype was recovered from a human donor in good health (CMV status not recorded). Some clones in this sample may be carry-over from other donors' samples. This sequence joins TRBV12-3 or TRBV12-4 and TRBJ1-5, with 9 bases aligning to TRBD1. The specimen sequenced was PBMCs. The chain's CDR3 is CASSLGQGGTTAQHF. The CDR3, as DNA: TGTGCCAGCAGTCTGGGACAGGGTGGGACTACGGCCCAGCATTTT.